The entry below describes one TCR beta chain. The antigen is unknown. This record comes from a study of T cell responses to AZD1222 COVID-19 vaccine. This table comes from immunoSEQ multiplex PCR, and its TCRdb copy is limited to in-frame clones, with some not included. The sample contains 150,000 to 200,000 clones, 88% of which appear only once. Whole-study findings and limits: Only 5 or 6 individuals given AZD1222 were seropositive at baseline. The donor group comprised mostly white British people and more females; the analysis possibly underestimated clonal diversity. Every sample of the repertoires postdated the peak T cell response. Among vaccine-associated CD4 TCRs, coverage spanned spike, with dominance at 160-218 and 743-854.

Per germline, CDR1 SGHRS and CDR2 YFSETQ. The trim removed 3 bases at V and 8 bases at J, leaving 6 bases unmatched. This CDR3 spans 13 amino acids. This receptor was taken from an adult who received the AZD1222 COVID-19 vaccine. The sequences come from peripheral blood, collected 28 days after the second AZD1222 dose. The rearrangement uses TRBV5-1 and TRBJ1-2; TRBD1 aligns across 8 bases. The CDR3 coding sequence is TGCGCCAGCAGCTCCCCCGGGACAGGCGGCTACACCTTC. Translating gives CASSSPGTGGYTF.